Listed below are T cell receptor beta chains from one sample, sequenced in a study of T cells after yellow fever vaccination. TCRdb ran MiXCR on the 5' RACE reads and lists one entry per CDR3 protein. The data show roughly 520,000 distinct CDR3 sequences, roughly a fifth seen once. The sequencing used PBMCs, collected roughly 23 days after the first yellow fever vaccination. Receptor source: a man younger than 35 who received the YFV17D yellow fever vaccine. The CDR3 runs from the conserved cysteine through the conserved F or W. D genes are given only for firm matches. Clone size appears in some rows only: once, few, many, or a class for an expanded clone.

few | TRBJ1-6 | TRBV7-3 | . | TGTGCCAGCAGCCGTAACAGGGTTTCACCCCTCCACTTT | CASSRNRVSPLHF
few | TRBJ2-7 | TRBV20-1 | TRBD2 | TGCAGTGCTAGAGATAGGAGGACTAGCGGGGGCACCTACGAGCAGTACTTC | CSARDRRTSGGTYEQYF
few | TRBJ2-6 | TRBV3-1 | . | TGTGCCAGCAGCCCAATGGTTTTAGGTGATTACTCTGGGGCCAACGTCCTGACTTTC | CASSPMVLGDYSGANVLTF
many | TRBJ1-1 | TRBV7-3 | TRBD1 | TGTGCCAGCAGCCTGACAGGGGGCGTGAACACTGAAGCTTTCTTT | CASSLTGGVNTEAFF
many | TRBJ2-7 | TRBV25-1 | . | TGTGCCAGCAGTGAATATCAGGTTTCCTACGAGCAGTACTTC | CASSEYQVSYEQYF
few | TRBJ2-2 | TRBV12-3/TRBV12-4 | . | TGTGCCAGCAGCCGCTCCCAAGGGCCCGGGGAGCTGTTTTTT | CASSRSQGPGELFF
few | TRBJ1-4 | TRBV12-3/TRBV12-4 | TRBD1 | TGTGCCAGCAGCCCCGACAGGGACGAAAAACTGTTTTTT | CASSPDRDEKLFF
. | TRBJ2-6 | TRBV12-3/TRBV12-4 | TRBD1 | TGTACCATCAGTTTGCCCGGGACAGTGAGCTCTGGGGCCAACGTCCTGACTTTC | CTISLPGTVSSGANVLTF
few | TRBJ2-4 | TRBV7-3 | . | TGTGCCAGCAGCTCCAATAGCGCCGGTTCATACATTCAGTACTTC | CASSSNSAGSYIQYF
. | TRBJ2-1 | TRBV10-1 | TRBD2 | TGCGCCAGCATCGCCGTGATAGCGGGGGACTACTACAATGAGCAGTTCTTC | CASIAVIAGDYYNEQFF
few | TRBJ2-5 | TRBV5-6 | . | TGTGCCAGCACCACGGAGGGGGCCCGGGGGACCCAGTACTTC | CASTTEGARGTQYF
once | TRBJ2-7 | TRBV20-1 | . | TGCAGTGCTAGTTTTCACGGGGGGCCCTACGAGCAGTACTTC | CSASFHGGPYEQYF
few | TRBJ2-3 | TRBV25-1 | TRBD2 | TGTGCCAGCAGTGAGACTAAGAGCGGGGGGACAGATACGCAGTATTTT | CASSETKSGGTDTQYF
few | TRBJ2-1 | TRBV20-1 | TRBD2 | TGCAGTGCCCGGACTAGCGGGAAATACAATGAGCAGTTCTTC | CSARTSGKYNEQFF
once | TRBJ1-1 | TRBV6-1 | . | TGTGACAGCATGGCGGCATTTTACACTGAAGCTTTCTTT | CDSMAAFYTEAFF
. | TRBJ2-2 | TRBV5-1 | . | TGCGCCAGCAGCTTGGAGGCCACCGACACCGGGGAGCTGTTTTTT | CASSLEATDTGELFF
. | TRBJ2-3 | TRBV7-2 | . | TGTGCCAGCTTTTGGGGGAGGACGCAGTATTTT | CASFWGRTQYF
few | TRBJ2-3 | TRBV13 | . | TGTGCCAGCAGCTGGACCTCTGAGGGTACGCAGTATTTT | CASSWTSEGTQYF
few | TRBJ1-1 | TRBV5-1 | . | TGCGCCAGCAGCTTGGGGCCGGGGGCGAACACTGAAGCTTTCTTT | CASSLGPGANTEAFF
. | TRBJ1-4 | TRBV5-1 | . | TGCGCCAGCAGCTACCAACATGACGAACTGTTTTTT | CASSYQHDELFF
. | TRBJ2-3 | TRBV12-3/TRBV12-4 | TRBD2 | TGTGCCAGCAGTTTAGAACTAGCGGGGGGAGATACGCAGTATTTT | CASSLELAGGDTQYF
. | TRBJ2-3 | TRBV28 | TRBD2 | TGTGCCAGCAGCTCCCCCCCTTGGAGCGGGGGCCCAGATACGCAGTATTTT | CASSSPPWSGGPDTQYF
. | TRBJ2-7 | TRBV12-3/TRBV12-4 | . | TGTGCCAGCACCGCCGACAAGTACTCCTACGAGCAGTACTTC | CASTADKYSYEQYF
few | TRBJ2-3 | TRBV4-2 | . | TGTGCCAGCAGCCCCTTCCCTCGCGGGCCTCGCACAGATACGCAGTATTTT | CASSPFPRGPRTDTQYF
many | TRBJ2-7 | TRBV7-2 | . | TGTGCCAGCAGCTTATCGGCGGCGATGGCCTACGAGCAGTACTTC | CASSLSAAMAYEQYF
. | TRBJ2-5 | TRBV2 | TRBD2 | TGTGCCAGCAGTCCCCTAGCGGGGGGCCGGGAGACCCAGTACTTC | CASSPLAGGRETQYF
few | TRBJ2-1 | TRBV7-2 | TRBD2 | TGTGCCAGCAGCCCCCCGGGGGGAGCGGGGGGGCAGGGTGAGCAGTTCTTC | CASSPPGGAGGQGEQFF
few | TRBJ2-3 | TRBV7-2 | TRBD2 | TGTGCCAGCAGCTTATCCGGGGGGGCCCTAGATACGCAGTATTTT | CASSLSGGALDTQYF
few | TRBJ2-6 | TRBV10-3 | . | TGTGCCAGACCAAACAGGGCTGGGGCCAACGTCCTGACTTTC | CARPNRAGANVLTF
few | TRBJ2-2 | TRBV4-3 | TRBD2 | TGCGCCAGCAGCCAAGATTCTAGCGGGGGATCAGAGCTGTTTTTT | CASSQDSSGGSELFF
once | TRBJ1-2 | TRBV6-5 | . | TGTGCCAGCAGTTACTTCCGCGGGGATCCCTATGGCTACACCTTC | CASSYFRGDPYGYTF
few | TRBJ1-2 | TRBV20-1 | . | TGCAGTGCTAGAGATCCTGGGAGGGCGGTGGGGGGCTACACCTTC | CSARDPGRAVGGYTF
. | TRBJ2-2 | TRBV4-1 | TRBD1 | TGCGCCAGCAGCCACCTCGGGACAGGGTTTTTCGGGGAGCTGTTTTTT | CASSHLGTGFFGELFF
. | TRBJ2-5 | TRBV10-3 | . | TGTGCCATCATCTGTGGTTTGGCGACCCAGTACTTC | CAIICGLATQYF
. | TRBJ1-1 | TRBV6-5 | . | TGTGCCAGCAGTTACGTCGCGGAGGGAGAAGCTTTCTTT | CASSYVAEGEAFF
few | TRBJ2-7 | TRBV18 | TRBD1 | TGTGCCAGCTCAGGCGGGACAGGGGTCGAGCAGTACTTC | CASSGGTGVEQYF
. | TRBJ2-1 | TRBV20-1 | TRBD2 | TGCAGTGCTAGAGTGGGGACTACCAATGAGCAGTTCTTC | CSARVGTTNEQFF
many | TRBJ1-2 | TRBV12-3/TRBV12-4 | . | TGTGCCAGCAGTTTCTCCCGGGGGACTGCTAACTATGGCTACACCTTC | CASSFSRGTANYGYTF
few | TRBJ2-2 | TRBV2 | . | TGTGCCAGCAGTGAAGCGGCTACCGGGGAGCTGTTTTTT | CASSEAATGELFF
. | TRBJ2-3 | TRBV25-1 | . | TGTGCGACCACGCAAGAAGGGGGACCTAGCACAGATACGCAGTATTTT | CATTQEGGPSTDTQYF
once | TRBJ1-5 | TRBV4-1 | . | TGCGCCAGCAGCCAGCAATCGACCCCCCTGAGCGGCAATCAGCCCCAGCATTTT | CASSQQSTPLSGNQPQHF